The rows below give T cell receptor beta chains drawn from one sample of a study of T cell responses to AZD1222 COVID-19 vaccine. Method: immunoSEQ multiplex PCR; TCRdb's copy keeps in-frame clones and lacks some. The sample has approximately 150,000 clones; 70% to 90% are singletons. The source material was peripheral blood, sampled on day 0 of AZD1222 vaccination. These TCRs come from an adult in good health. Both conserved end residues are part of each CDR3. The order of the fields is V gene, J gene, CDR3 protein.

V: TRBV5-1; J: TRBJ2-2; CDR3: CASSSRGLDTGELFF
V: TRBV21-1; J: TRBJ2-1; CDR3: CASSKTSRQTTGKPTYNEQFF
V: TRBV24-1; J: TRBJ2-1; CDR3: CATSLQRGGAQQFF
V: TRBV15; J: TRBJ1-1; CDR3: CATSRDSLGGDTEAFF
V: TRBV19; J: TRBJ1-2; CDR3: CASSIAEGLYYGYTF
V: TRBV6-6; J: TRBJ2-2; CDR3: CASRHRQFTGELFF
V: TRBV10-1; J: TRBJ1-2; CDR3: CASSEKHNYGYTF
V: TRBV7-9; J: TRBJ1-4; CDR3: CASSRDRGFEKLFF
V: TRBV5-8; J: TRBJ1-1; CDR3: CASSLYNRHTEAFF
V: TRBV28; J: TRBJ2-5; CDR3: CASSLMKAQETQYF
V: TRBV7-9; J: TRBJ1-1; CDR3: CASSIQGADTEAFF
V: TRBV4-2; J: TRBJ2-1; CDR3: CASSQDLGRSSYNEQFF
V: TRBV28; J: TRBJ1-6; CDR3: CASRVWDSNSPLHF
V: TRBV28; J: TRBJ2-7; CDR3: CASTPSGPTRKYEQYF
V: TRBV29-1; J: TRBJ1-3; CDR3: CSVALQGSGNTIYF
V: TRBV14; J: TRBJ1-1; CDR3: CASSSQGALNTEAFF
V: TRBV19; J: TRBJ1-5; CDR3: CASSDIRGGGFNQPQHF
V: TRBV3-1/TRBV3-2; J: TRBJ1-5; CDR3: CASSHGGGGGQPQHF
V: TRBV5-6; J: TRBJ2-6; CDR3: CASTDEAFRAGANVLTF
V: TRBV5-5; J: TRBJ2-7; CDR3: CASSIGLGTLLSYEQYF